Listed here are 30 T cell receptor beta chains from one sample, sequenced in a study of low-dose radiotherapy and immunotherapy resistance in tumors. Primers used for first-strand cDNA, a TRAV- and TRBV-specific set, covered both alpha and beta chains. PCR amplification of the TCRs was performed with Phusion for 20 PCR cycles, and it relied on a constant-region primer together with a V-primer adapter. TCRdb re-called the reads with MiXCR, one entry per CDR3 protein. The sample records 45,000 to 75,000 distinct CDR3 sequences, roughly 24% being singletons. Time point reported: before trial treatment. The specimen was PBMCs, collected before treatment. The receptors were sampled from a male donor with prostate cancer.

This clonotype came up many times. This chain links TRBV15 with TRBJ1-1; TRBD1 is a possible D gene (5 bases). This CDR3 is built from 15 residues. Trimming took 5 bases from V and 1 from J, leaving 14 bases between them. The germline V gene encodes CDR1 LNHNV and CDR2 YYDKDF (reference sequence). The CDR3 reads CATSPPSGGNTEAFF. CDR3 sequence (DNA): TGTGCCACCAGCCCCCCGAGCGGGGGGAACACTGAAGCTTTCTTT.

This clonotype was observed at least ten times. The J gene is TRBJ2-7, the V gene TRBV2, with D possibly matching TRBD2 (7 bases). The CDR3 sequence is 15 residues long. With 0 bases removed from V and 5 bases from J, the gap between germline ends came to 14 bases. CDR1 and CDR2 (germline): SNHLY, FYNNEI. CDR3: CASSEAGGGLNEQYF. In DNA, the CDR3 is TGTGCCAGCAGTGAAGCGGGGGGGGGCCTGAACGAGCAGTACTTC.

This clonotype was seen a few times. J is TRBJ2-7 and V is TRBV7-2; 7 bases fit TRBD2. There are 12 residues in the CDR3. The trim removed 4 bases at V and 5 bases at J, leaving 2 bases unmatched. Germline V gene sequence: CDR1 SGHTA, CDR2 FQGNSA. The CDR3 coding sequence is TGTGCCAGCAGCTCGGGACTACACGAGCAGTACTTC. This translates into CASSSGLHEQYF.

The chain is built from TRBV27 and TRBJ1-3, with 8 nucleotides matching TRBD1. This CDR3 has 16 residues. V lost 4 bases to trimming and J lost 0 bases; unmatched junction nucleotides: 5. Germline V gives CDR1 MNHEY, CDR2 SMNVEV (reference sequence). CDR3 sequence reads: CASSSTGGLSGNTIYF. The CDR3 DNA sequence: TGTGCCAGCAGTTCAACAGGGGGGCTCTCTGGAAACACCATATATTTT.

This clonotype was recorded at least ten times. The rearrangement joins TRBV13 to TRBJ2-7; D unclear. Germline loops: CDR1 PRHDT, CDR2 FYEKMQ (reference sequence). CDR3 length equals 14 residues. Deletions cut 1 base from V and 2 bases from J, with 9 bases between. CDR3 coding DNA: TGTGCCAGCAGCTTAGAGGGCGAAACCTACGAGCAGTACTTC. Its translation is CASSLEGETYEQYF.

There are many counts of this clonotype. The chain couples TRBV21-1 to TRBJ2-1; no DNA check was done on the table's D call, TRBD2. TRBV21-1 is a listed pseudogene. The CDR3 has 20 amino acids. For the CDR3, the DNA is TGTGCCAGCAGCAAATGGGGCGGGAGAAGAGTTGAGAGCTCCTACAATGAGCAGTTCTTC. This gives the protein CASSKWGGRRVESSYNEQFF.

This chain joins TRBV6-1 and TRBJ2-7; 9 positions agree with TRBD1. Losses at the gene ends were 6 bases for V and 5 bases for J; bases not matched to a gene: 5. The CDR3 is 13 amino acids. Looked up from germline, CDR1 is MNHNS and CDR2 is SASEGT. The chain's CDR3 is CASRQGAFDEQYF. CDR3 bases: TGTGCCAGCAGACAGGGGGCGTTCGACGAGCAGTACTTC.

This clonotype came up many times. This chain joins TRBV5-1 and TRBJ2-1; the D is unclear. This CDR3 spans 13 amino acids. Trimming removed 0 bases from V and 5 bases from J, with 6 bases in between. CDR1 and CDR2 from the germline V gene are SGHRS and YFSETQ. CDR3 amino acids: CASSLAGNNEQFF. The CDR3 coding sequence is TGCGCCAGCAGCTTGGCCGGTAACAATGAGCAGTTCTTC.

This clonotype came up many times. The V gene is TRBV7-9, the J gene TRBJ2-3, with D unclear. CDR3 length: 15 amino acids. The germline V gene encodes CDR1 SEHNR and CDR2 FQNEAQ (reference sequence). Deletions cut 11 bases from V and 1 base from J, with 19 bases between. Written as DNA, the CDR3 is TGTGCCTCGGACCTGGGAAGCGTCGGCACAGATACGCAGTATTTT. This codes for CASDLGSVGTDTQYF.

The V gene is TRBV6-5, the J gene TRBJ2-5; D is undetermined. The V end lost 0 bases, the J end lost 2 bases, and 7 bases lay between the germline ends. This CDR3 has 14 residues. CDR1 is MNHEY, CDR2 SVGAGI, per germline. DNA for the CDR3: TGTGCCAGCAGTTACTCGAATAGACAAGAGACCCAGTACTTC. Amino acids: CASSYSNRQETQYF.

This clonotype was observed at least ten times. The chain couples TRBV19 to TRBJ1-1, with no clear D. V was shortened by 5 bases and J by 0 bases, with 7 bases between the two germline ends. Per the germline V gene, CDR1 is LNHDA and CDR2 is SQIVND (reference sequence). CDR3 length equals 13 residues. The CDR3 loop reads CASSVLMNTEAFF. For the CDR3, the DNA is TGTGCCAGTAGTGTACTTATGAACACTGAAGCTTTCTTT.

This clonotype came up many times. The V and J genes are TRBV19 and TRBJ1-2, with D uncertain. The CDR3 extends over 14 amino acids. Germline CDR1 LNHDA, CDR2 SQIVND (reference sequence). Trimming cost V 5 bases and J 10 bases, with 20 bases left between them. The CDR3 is CASSRPSITRDYTF. The CDR3 DNA is TGTGCCAGTAGTCGCCCCTCAATTACAAGGGACTACACCTTC.

This clonotype came up a few times. At one boundary the junction diverges from the germline segment, which might be a read error. The rearrangement joins TRBV28 to TRBJ1-5; no reliable D call. Germline loops: CDR1 MDHEN, CDR2 SYDVKM. CDR3 length: 10 residues. The CDR3 region is CQAGNQPQHF. The CDR3 nucleotides read TGCCAAGCGGGCAATCAGCCCCAGCATTTT. Variable domain in full (rest from reference TRBV28 and TRBJ1-5): DVKVTQSSRYLVKRTGEKVFLECVQDMDHENMFWYRQDPGLGLRLIYFSYDVKMKEKGDIPEGYSVSREKKERFSLILESASTNQTSMYLCQAGNQPQHFGDGTRLSIL.

This clonotype was counted only a few times. The chain is built from TRBV10-3 and TRBJ2-5; 10 bases agree with TRBD2. This CDR3 is built from 15 residues. The trim removed 11 bases at V and 2 bases at J, leaving 11 bases unmatched. CDR1 and CDR2 (germline): ENHRY, SYGVKD. The CDR3 reads CAPLGASGGQETQYF. In nucleotides, the CDR3 is TGTGCCCCCCTAGGGGCTAGCGGGGGTCAAGAGACCCAGTACTTC.

This clonotype occurred many times. The chain recombines TRBV7-2 with TRBJ2-2; D possibly corresponds to TRBD2 (6 bases). CDR3 length: 13 residues. Germline V gives CDR1 SGHTA, CDR2 FQGNSA. V was pared by 1 base and J by 6 bases, with 6 bases between. The DNA for the CDR3 is TGTGCCAGCAGCTTAGGGAGGGCCGGGGAGCTGTTTTTT. Protein product: CASSLGRAGELFF.

This sequence joins TRBV6-1 and TRBJ2-1; D is undetermined. The V and J ends lost 2 bases and 8 bases respectively, with 13 bases between them. From germline, CDR1 is MNHNS and CDR2 SASEGT. The CDR3 runs 14 residues. The CDR3, as DNA: TGTGCCAGCAGTGAATTAACCGCCGGCGATGAGCAGTTCTTC. It specifies CASSELTAGDEQFF.

The V call is TRBV27, the J call TRBJ2-2, with 9 bases matching TRBD1. The CDR3 length is 15 residues. From germline, CDR1 is MNHEY and CDR2 SMNVEV (reference sequence). With 5 bases clipped from V and 2 bases from J, the junction kept 3 bases outside the gene matches. CDR3 in amino acids: CASSDRGFNTGELFF. In DNA form, the CDR3 reads TGTGCCAGCAGTGACAGGGGGTTCAACACCGGGGAGCTGTTTTTT.

The chain combines TRBV6-5 with TRBJ2-7; 7 nucleotides line up with TRBD2. The trim removed 5 bases at V and 0 bases at J, leaving 7 bases unmatched. The germline gives CDR1 MNHEY, CDR2 SVGAGI. The CDR3 is made up of 15 amino acids. CDR3 residues: CASSVRTGGSYEQYF. Written as DNA, the CDR3 is TGTGCCAGCAGTGTCCGGACGGGAGGCTCCTACGAGCAGTACTTC.

In its sample, this clonotype was seen many times. The rearrangement uses TRBV18 and TRBJ2-3; TRBD2 aligns across 7 bases. CDR3 length: 14 residues. Losses at the gene ends were 0 bases for V and 6 bases for J; bases not matched to a gene: 3. Per germline, CDR1 KGHSH and CDR2 LQKENI. Here the CDR3 reads CASSPPTSRDTQYF. The CDR3 DNA reads TGTGCCAGCTCACCACCGACTAGCCGGGATACGCAGTATTTT.

This clonotype is labeled medium-sized (0.01 to 0.1%). The gene calls are TRBV9 and TRBJ2-5; tentatively, D is TRBD1 (8 bases). Germline V gene lookup returns CDR1 SGDLS and CDR2 YYNGEE. This CDR3 comprises 15 residues. V was trimmed by 4 bases and J by 4 bases, leaving 17 bases between them. For the CDR3, the DNA is TGTGCCAGCAGCACAGGGGGGGGCCTAGGAGAGACCCAGTACTTC. Translation gives CASSTGGGLGETQYF.

This clonotype has at least ten counts. V usage is TRBV20-1 and J usage is TRBJ2-1, with TRBD1 identical over 9 bases. Losses at the gene ends were 1 base for V and 6 bases for J; bases not matched to a gene: 7. The germline CDR1 and CDR2 sequences are DFQATT and SNEGSKA (reference sequence). The CDR3 runs 15 residues. This CDR3 reads CSARVPSDRGNEQFF. As DNA, the CDR3 is TGCAGTGCTAGAGTTCCATCGGACAGGGGCAATGAGCAGTTCTTC.

Of note for this clonotype: A read error is likely, as this CDR3 ends without the conserved phenylalanine or tryptophan. The rearrangement links TRBV27 to TRBJ1-2; D gene unclear. From germline, CDR1 is MNHEY and CDR2 SMNVEV (reference sequence). This CDR3 is 14 amino acids long. V lost 3 bases and J lost 8, with 16 bases in between. The DNA of the CDR3 is TGTGCCAGCAGTTTCCGACACGGCTCGGTCGGCTACACCTCC. Translating it yields CASSFRHGSVGYTS.

This clonotype was counted many times. This chain joins TRBV20-1 and TRBJ1-5, with D possibly TRBD1 on 6 matching bases. This CDR3 has 18 residues. V was pared by 0 bases and J by 6 bases, with 24 bases between. Per the germline V gene, CDR1 is DFQATT and CDR2 is SNEGSKA (reference sequence). This chain's CDR3 is CSARDPGPRGAAGQPQHF. In DNA, the CDR3 is TGCAGTGCTAGAGATCCCGGCCCCCGGGGGGCGGCTGGTCAGCCCCAGCATTTT.

This clonotype was counted many times. The gene calls are TRBV27 and TRBJ1-1; 8 bases fit TRBD1. J gave up 4 bases and V 5 bases, and 15 bases lay outside the gene matches. The CDR3 totals 17 residues. Germline loops: CDR1 MNHEY, CDR2 SMNVEV (reference sequence). The DNA of the CDR3 is TGTGCCAGCAGTCTCTACGGACAGGGAAGACGGGGCACTGAAGCTTTCTTT. Translation gives CASSLYGQGRRGTEAFF.

This clonotype was observed a few times. J is TRBJ2-2 and V is TRBV9; the D gene is possibly TRBD2 (5 bases). Trimming stripped 0 bases from V and 1 base from J, with 10 bases between. Per the germline V gene, CDR1 is SGDLS and CDR2 is YYNGEE. The CDR3 extends over 16 amino acids. The chain's CDR3 is CASSVASGVNTGELFF. The CDR3 coding sequence is TGTGCCAGCAGCGTAGCAAGCGGAGTGAACACCGGGGAGCTGTTTTTT.

The chain combines TRBV4-1 with TRBJ1-5; D is undetermined. The V gene's germline CDR1 is MGHRA and CDR2 YSYEKL. Trimming pared 0 bases from V and 3 bases from J, leaving 12 bases between. The CDR3 covers 16 residues. CDR3 sequence: CASSQEERPINQPQHF. The CDR3 coding sequence is TGCGCCAGCAGCCAAGAGGAGAGGCCAATCAATCAGCCCCAGCATTTT.

DNA for the CDR3: TGTGCCAGCAGTTACTCGGGCCCGGGGGAGACCCAGTACTTC. It translates to CASSYSGPGETQYF. This sequence joins TRBV27 and TRBJ2-5; D is possibly TRBD2 (5 bases). The CDR3 consists of 14 residues. V was pared by 4 bases and J by 5 bases, with 14 bases between. In germline, CDR1 is MNHEY, CDR2 SMNVEV (reference sequence).

This clonotype was observed at least ten times. The chain has TRBV3-1 and TRBJ1-1; no clear D gene. The CDR3 is 12 amino acids. The germline gives CDR1 LGHDT, CDR2 YNNKEL (reference sequence). V was trimmed by 2 bases and J by 10 bases, leaving 11 bases between them. The CDR3 reads CASSQNRDLAFF. The CDR3 DNA is TGTGCCAGCAGCCAAAACCGGGATCTAGCTTTCTTT.

The J gene is TRBJ2-7, the V gene TRBV5-1; no reliable D call. From germline, CDR1 is SGHRS and CDR2 YFSETQ. The CDR3 is 13 amino acids. Trimming shortened V by 0 bases and J by 3 bases, and 7 bases separated the two germline ends. The DNA for the CDR3 is TGCGCCAGCAGCTTGGAACCTAACTACGAGCAGTACTTC. Translation gives CASSLEPNYEQYF.

This clonotype was counted at least ten times. This chain links TRBV7-9 with TRBJ2-7; tentatively, D is TRBD1 (6 bases). Germline CDR1 is SEHNR and CDR2 is FQNEAQ (reference sequence). The CDR3 spans 14 residues. V lost 0 bases and J lost 5, with 11 bases in between. The CDR3 coding sequence is TGTGCCAGCAGCTTAGCACAGGGTCTCAACGAGCAGTACTTC. As protein: CASSLAQGLNEQYF.